This TCR beta chain originates from a study of blood T cell repertoires in COVID-19. The CDR3 consists of 13 residues. Unmatched junction bases numbered 1, after V lost 4 bases and J lost 1 base. Profiled with immunoSEQ multiplex PCR; TCRdb holds only in-frame clones, not every one. The table records over 45,000 clones, approximately 92% of them present only once. This TCR came from a woman aged 55-69 years with COVID-19, enrolled during active disease. The sequencing sample was made of peripheral blood. The chain is built from TRBV12-3 or TRBV12-4 and TRBJ2-7; 7 bases are a match to TRBD1. CDR3 loop: CASSWDSSYEQYF. Here the CDR3 DNA reads TGTGCCAGCAGTTGGGACAGTTCCTACGAGCAGTACTTC.